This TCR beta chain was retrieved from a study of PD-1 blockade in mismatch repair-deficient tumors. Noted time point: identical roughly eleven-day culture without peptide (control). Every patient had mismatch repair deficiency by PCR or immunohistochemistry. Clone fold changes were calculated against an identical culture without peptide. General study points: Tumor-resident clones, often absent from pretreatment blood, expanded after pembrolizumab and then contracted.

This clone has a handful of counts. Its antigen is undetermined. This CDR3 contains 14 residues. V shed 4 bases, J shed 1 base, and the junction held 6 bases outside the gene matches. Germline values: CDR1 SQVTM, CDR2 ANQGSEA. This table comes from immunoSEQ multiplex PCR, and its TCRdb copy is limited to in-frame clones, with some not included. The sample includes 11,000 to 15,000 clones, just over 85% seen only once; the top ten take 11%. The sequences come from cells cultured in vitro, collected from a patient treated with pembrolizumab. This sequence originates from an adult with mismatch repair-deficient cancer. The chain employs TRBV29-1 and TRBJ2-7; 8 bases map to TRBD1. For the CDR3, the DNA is TGCAGCGTTGGAATGACAGGGGAGTCCTACGAGCAGTACTTC. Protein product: CSVGMTGESYEQYF.